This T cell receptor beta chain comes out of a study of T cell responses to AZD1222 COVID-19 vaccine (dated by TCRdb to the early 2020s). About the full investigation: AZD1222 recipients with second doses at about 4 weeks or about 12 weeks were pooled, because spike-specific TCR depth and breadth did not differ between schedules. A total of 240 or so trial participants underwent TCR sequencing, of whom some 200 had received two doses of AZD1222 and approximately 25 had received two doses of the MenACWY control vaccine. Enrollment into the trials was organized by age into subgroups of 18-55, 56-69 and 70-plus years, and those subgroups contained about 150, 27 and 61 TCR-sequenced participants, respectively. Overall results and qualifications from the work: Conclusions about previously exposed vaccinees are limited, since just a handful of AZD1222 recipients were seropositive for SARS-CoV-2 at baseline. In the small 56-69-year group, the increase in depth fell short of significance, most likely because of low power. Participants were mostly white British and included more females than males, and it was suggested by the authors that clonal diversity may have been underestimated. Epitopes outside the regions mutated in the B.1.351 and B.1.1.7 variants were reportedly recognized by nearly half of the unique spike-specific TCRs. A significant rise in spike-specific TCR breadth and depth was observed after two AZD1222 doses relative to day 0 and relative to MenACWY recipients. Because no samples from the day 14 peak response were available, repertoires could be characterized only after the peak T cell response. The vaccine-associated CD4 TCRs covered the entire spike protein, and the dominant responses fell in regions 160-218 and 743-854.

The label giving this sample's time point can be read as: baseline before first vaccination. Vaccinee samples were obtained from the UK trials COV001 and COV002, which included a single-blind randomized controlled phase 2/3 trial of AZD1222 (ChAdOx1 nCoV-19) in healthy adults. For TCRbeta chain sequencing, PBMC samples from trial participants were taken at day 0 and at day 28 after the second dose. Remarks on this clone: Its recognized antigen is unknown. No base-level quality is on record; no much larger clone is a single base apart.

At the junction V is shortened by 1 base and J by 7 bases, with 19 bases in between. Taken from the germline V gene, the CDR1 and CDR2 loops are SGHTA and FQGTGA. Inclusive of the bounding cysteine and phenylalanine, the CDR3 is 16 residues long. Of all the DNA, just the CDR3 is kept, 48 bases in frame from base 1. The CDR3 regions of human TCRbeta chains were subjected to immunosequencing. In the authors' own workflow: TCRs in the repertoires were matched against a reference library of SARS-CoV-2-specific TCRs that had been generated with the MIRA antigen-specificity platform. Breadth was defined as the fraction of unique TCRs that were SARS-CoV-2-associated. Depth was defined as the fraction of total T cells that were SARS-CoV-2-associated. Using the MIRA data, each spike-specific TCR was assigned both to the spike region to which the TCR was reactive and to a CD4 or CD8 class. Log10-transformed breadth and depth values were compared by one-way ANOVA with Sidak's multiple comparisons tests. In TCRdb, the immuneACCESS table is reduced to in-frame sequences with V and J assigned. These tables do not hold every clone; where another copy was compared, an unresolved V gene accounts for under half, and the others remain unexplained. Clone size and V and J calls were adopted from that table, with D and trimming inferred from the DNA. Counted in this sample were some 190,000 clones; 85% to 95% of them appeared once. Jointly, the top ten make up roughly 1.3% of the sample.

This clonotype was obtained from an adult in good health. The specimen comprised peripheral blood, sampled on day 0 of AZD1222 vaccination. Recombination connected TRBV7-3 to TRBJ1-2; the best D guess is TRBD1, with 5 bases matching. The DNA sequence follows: TGTGCCAGCAGCTTAATGAATCAGGGAAGTCGAACTGGCTACACCTTC. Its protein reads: CASSLMNQGSRTGYTF. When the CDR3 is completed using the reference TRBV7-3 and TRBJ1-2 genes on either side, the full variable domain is GAGVSQTPSNKVTEKGKYVELRCDPISGHTALYWYRQSLGQGPEFLIYFQGTGAADDSGLPNDRFFAVRPEGSVSTLKIQRTERGDSAVYLCASSLMNQGSRTGYTFGSGTRLTVV.